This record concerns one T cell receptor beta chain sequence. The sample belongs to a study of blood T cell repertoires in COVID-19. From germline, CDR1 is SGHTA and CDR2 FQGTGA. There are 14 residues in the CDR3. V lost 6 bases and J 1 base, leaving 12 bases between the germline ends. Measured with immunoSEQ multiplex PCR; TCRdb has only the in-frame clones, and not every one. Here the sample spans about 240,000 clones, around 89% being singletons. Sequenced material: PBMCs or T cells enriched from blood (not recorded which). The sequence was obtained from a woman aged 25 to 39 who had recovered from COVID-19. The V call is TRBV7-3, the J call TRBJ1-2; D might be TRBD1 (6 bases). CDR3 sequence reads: CASSQDSFNYGYTF. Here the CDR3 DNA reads TGTGCCAGCAGTCAGGACAGCTTTAACTATGGCTACACCTTC.